A single T cell receptor beta chain is shown here with its context. The sample comes from a study of blood T cell repertoires in COVID-19. Trimming removed 0 bases from V and 3 bases from J, with 9 bases in between. The CDR3 extends over 15 amino acids. Germline V gives CDR1 SEHNR, CDR2 FQNEAQ (reference sequence). The data were produced by immunoSEQ multiplex PCR, yet TCRdb's version contains in-frame clones alone and is incomplete. There are hundreds of thousands of clones in the sample; approximately 90% occur only once, and about 0.24% lies in the top ten. This receptor was obtained from a woman aged 18 to 35 with acute or convalescent COVID-19. Sample: peripheral blood. The chain couples TRBV7-9 to TRBJ2-1; D may be TRBD2 (6 bases). This CDR3 reads CASSLAPGVYNEQFF. The CDR3 DNA is TGTGCCAGCAGCTTAGCGCCGGGAGTCTACAATGAGCAGTTCTTC.